This TCR beta chain was identified in a study of CD8 T cells in ankylosing spondylitis. Study results and caveats: Past studies reported some motif variants in reactive arthritis synovial fluid and blood. For ankylosing spondylitis blood, a TCR beta motif of several highly homologous variants appeared characteristic.

Note on this clonotype: The antigen is undetermined.

Researchers built TCR beta libraries using quantitative 5'-RACE with molecular barcodes. A single record per CDR3 protein comes from TCRdb applying MiXCR to the 5' RACE reads. Of about 700,000 distinct CDR3 sequences in the sample, around a fifth were seen once. V was cut by 8 bases and J by 5 bases, with 9 bases left in between. The CDR3 consists of 11 residues. The sequence was obtained from a male donor with ankylosing spondylitis. The specimen sequenced was blood, either unsorted or a sorted T cell fraction (not recorded which). This chain uses TRBV12-3 or TRBV12-4 with TRBJ1-2, with TRBD1 as a possible D gene (5 bases). CDR3 sequence reads: CASGGEYGYTF. The CDR3 DNA follows: TGTGCCAGCGGAGGGGAGTATGGCTACACCTTC.